This TCR beta chain is from a study of T cells after yellow fever vaccination. TCRdb ran MiXCR on the 5' RACE reads and lists one entry per CDR3 protein. Here the sample spans more than 350,000 distinct CDR3 sequences, around a tenth being singletons. This CDR3 has 15 residues. With 4 bases clipped from V and 3 bases from J, the junction kept 9 bases outside the gene matches. Germline assignment: CDR1 MNHEY and CDR2 SMNVEV (reference sequence). With respect to this clonotype: Its antigen is unknown.

General study results and limits: From the bulk population, abundant clonotypes could contaminate and appear within FACS-sorted repertoires.

This chain connects TRBV27 to TRBJ2-7; 7 nucleotides agree with TRBD2. The sequence derives from a man younger than 35 who received the YFV17D yellow fever vaccine. This specimen consisted of PBMCs, obtained on the day of the first yellow fever vaccination. CDR3 sequence reads: CASSSRSGVFYEQYF. Written as DNA, the CDR3 is TGTGCCAGCAGTTCCCGGAGCGGGGTCTTCTACGAGCAGTACTTC.